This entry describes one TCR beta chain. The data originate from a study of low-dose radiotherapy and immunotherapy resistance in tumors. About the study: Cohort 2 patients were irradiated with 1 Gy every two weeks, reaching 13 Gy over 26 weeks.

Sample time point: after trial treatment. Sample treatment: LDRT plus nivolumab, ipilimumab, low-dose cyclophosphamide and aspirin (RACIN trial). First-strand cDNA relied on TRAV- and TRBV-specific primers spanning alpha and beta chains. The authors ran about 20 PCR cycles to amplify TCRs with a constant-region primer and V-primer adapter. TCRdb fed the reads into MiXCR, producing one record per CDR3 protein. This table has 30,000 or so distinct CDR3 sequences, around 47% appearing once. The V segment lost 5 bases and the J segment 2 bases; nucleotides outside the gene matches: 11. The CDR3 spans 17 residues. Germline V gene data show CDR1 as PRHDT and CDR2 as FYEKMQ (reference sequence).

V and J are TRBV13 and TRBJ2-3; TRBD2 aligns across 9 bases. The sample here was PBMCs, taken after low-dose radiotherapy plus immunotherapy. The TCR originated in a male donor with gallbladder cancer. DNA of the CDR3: TGTGCCAGCAGCCCGGGCGGGGGGGGTCGGGCCACAGATACGCAGTATTTT. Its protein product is CASSPGGGGRATDTQYF. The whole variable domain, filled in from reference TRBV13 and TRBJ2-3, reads AAGVIQSPRHLIKEKRETATLKCYPIPRHDTVYWYQQGPGQDPQFLISFYEKMQSDKGSIPDRFSAQQFSDYHSELNMSSLELGDSALYFCASSPGGGGRATDTQYFGPGTRLTVL.